The 7 T cell receptor beta chains below all came from one sample that was sequenced in a study of monozygotic twins with inflammatory bowel disease. From its re-call of the 5' RACE reads, TCRdb lists each CDR3 protein once, without DNA. The sample table includes around 450,000 distinct CDR3 sequences. Source material: blood. All receptors come from a human donor with ulcerative colitis or Crohn's disease, or a healthy co-twin of an affected twin (not recorded which).

V gene TRBV19 combines with J gene TRBJ1-5. CDR3 size: 13 residues. Germline values: CDR1 LNHDA, CDR2 SQIVND (reference sequence). This CDR3 is CASKANGNQPQHF.

The chain joins TRBV7-9 to TRBJ1-5. CDR3 size: 15 residues. The V gene's germline CDR1 is SEHNR and CDR2 FQNEAQ (reference sequence). The CDR3 sequence is CASSSPNEEGQPQHF.

The chain joins TRBV9 to TRBJ1-5. Germline loops: CDR1 SGDLS, CDR2 YYNGEE. CDR3 size: 14 residues. The CDR3 sequence is CASSVEGSNQPQHF.

The chain employs TRBV29-1 and TRBJ2-2; TCRdb's D gene call, TRBD1, goes unchecked for lack of DNA. This CDR3 comprises 14 residues. Per the germline V gene, CDR1 is SQVTM and CDR2 is ANQGSEA. The CDR3 protein is CSASTGTGGGELFF.

The rearrangement joins TRBV4-3 to TRBJ1-6; TCRdb calls TRBD1, which cannot be checked without DNA. This CDR3 comprises 14 residues. Germline CDR1 LGHNA, CDR2 YSLEER. The CDR3 sequence is CASSHPDRNSPLHF.

J is TRBJ2-1 and V is TRBV5-1. Germline V gene lookup returns CDR1 SGHRS and CDR2 YFSETQ. The CDR3 is 12 amino acids. CDR3 protein: CASSLGYEEQFF. Filled out from reference TRBV5-1 and TRBJ2-1, the complete variable domain reads KAGVTQTPRYLIKTRGQQVTLSCSPISGHRSVSWYQQTPGQGLQFLFEYFSETQRNKGNFPGRFSGRQFSNSRSEMNVSTLELGDSALYLCASSLGYEEQFFGPGTRLTVL.

The rearrangement links TRBV7-9 to TRBJ1-5; TCRdb picks TRBD1, but there is no DNA to check that call. The CDR3 spans 15 residues. Looked up from germline, CDR1 is SEHNR and CDR2 is FQNEAQ (reference sequence). The CDR3 region is CASSWGRAGNQPQHF.